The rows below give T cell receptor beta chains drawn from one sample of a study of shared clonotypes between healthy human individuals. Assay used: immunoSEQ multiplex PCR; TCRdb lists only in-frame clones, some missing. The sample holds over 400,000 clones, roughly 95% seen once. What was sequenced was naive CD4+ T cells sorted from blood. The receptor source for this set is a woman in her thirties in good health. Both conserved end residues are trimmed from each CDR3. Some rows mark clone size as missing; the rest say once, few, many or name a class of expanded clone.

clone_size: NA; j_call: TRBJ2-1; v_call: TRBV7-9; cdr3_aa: ASTVLLGANEQF
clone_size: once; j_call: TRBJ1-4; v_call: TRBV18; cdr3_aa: ASSPTEQGNNEKLF
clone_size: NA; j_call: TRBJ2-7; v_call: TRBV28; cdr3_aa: ASNAPNRGGEQY
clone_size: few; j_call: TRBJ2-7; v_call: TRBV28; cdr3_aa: ATKGGLEQY
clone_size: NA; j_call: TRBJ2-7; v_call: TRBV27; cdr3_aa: ASKQSQGSYEQY
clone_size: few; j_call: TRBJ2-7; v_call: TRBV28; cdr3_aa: ASSLPGPYEQY
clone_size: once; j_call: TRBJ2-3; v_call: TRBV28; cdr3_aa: ASSLWALAGGQRDTQY
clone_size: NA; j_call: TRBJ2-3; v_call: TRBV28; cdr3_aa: ASSLSLAGGPSTDTQY
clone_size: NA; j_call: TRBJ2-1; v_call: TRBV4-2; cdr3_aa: ASSQVVSGRWGDNEQF
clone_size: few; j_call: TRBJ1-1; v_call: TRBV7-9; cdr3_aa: ASSLGLGAEAF
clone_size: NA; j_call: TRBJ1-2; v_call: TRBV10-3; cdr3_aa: AISETGLQGYT
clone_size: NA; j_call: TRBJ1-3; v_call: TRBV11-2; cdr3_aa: ASSSLPGAGNTIY
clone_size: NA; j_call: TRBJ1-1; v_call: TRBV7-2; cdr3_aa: ASSLGSGTNTEAF
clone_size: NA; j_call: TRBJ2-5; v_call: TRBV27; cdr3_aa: ASRDDRGRVREQY
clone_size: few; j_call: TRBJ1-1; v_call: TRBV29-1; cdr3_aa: SATDRDEAF
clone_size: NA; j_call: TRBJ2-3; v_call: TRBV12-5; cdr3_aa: ASGLGHTDTQY
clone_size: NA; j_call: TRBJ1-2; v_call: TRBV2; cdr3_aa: ASSERTGWGLGYGYT
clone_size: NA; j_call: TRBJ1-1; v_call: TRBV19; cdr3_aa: ASSRNRGGTEAF
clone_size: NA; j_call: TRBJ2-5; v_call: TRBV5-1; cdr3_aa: ASSLTTGVQETQY
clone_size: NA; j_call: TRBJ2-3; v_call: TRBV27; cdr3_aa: ASSLPPWTSGDSTDTQY
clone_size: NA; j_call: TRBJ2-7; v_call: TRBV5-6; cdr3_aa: ASSLIGQVTYEQY
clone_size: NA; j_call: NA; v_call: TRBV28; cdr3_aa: ASSLIWSLPYEQY
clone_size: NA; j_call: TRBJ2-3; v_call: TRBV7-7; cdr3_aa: ASSSGLAGTDTQY
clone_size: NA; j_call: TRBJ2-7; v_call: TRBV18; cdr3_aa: ASSPKTGYEQY
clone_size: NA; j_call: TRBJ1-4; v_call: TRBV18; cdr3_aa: ASSPQGSDEKLF
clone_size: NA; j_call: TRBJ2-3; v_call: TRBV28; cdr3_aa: ASSFQATDTQY
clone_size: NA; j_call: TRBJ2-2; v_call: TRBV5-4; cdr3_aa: ASSIRLAGGAGELF
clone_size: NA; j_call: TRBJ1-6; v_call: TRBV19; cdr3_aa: ASSPEGQPNSPLH
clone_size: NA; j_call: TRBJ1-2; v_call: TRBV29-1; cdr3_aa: SVETVAGGYT
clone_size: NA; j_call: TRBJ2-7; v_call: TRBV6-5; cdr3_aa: ASKVASGIYEQY
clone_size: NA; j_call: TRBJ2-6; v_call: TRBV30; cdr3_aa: AGDRGGLSGANVLT
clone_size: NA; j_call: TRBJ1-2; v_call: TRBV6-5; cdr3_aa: ASSYRETGANYGYT
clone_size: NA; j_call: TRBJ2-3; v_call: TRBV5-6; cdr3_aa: ASSLERVLATDTQY
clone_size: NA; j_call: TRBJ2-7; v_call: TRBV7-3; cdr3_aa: ASSLKGGPYEQY